This TCR beta chain was captured in a study of OX40 agonist ivuxolimab in advanced cancers. For the study at large: Patients took ivuxolimab, an agonistic anti-OX40 (CD134) antibody.

Measured with immunoSEQ multiplex PCR; TCRdb has only the in-frame clones, and not every one. Of about 60,000 clones detected, about 87% appear once; the ten largest clones hold 5% to 5.5%. As regards this clone: Its antigen is not identified.

The study, taken as a whole, reports: Researchers report that CD8+ T cells had, on average, more expanded clones than CD4+.

Germline V gives CDR1 KGHSH, CDR2 LQKENI. Trimming took 1 base from V and 4 from J, leaving 8 bases between them. CDR3 length: 14 amino acids. The origin of this receptor is an adult with an advanced solid tumor such as melanoma, head and neck, liver or kidney cancer. The chain employs TRBV18 and TRBJ1-3, with D unresolved. The material sequenced was CD4+ or CD8+ T cells sorted from blood, taken in a trial of the OX40 agonist ivuxolimab. The CDR3 bases are TGTGCCAGCTCACCACAGAGCTGGGGAAACACCATATATTTT. This translates into CASSPQSWGNTIYF.